This TCR beta chain originates from a study of T cells in localized non-small cell lung cancer (dated by TCRdb to about 2020). Looking at the study overall: T cell repertoires of more than 200 early-stage NSCLC patients were analyzed, with tumors being compared against uninvolved tumor-adjacent lungs. The cohort was made up of 236 treatment-naive NSCLC patients whose localized lung tumors had been resected. NSCLC patients had a mean age of approximately 66 years, and fewer than 150 were male and over 85 female.

The immunoSEQ Assay was used to sequence TCR beta CDR3 regions from DNA. Per the original workflow: T cell density was computed as TCR beta template counts normalized to usable DNA estimated by amplifying housekeeping genes. Richness was estimated with the preseqR package, extrapolating to 400,000 templates for PBMC samples and 120,000 templates for tissue samples. Clonality was defined as one minus Pielou's evenness. Tissue-enriched TCRs were identified by differential abundance testing using productive amino-acid clonotypes, minimum total count 5 and alpha 0.1. The Jaccard Index and the Morisita Overlap Index were used to measure how much the repertoires overlapped between compartments. GLIPH grouped TCR beta CDR3s together with public tetramer-defined viral CDR3s, and a viral motif had to include at least three viral sequences and also show V-gene enrichment. TCRdb holds this immuneACCESS table with in-frame rearrangements only. Some clones are missing; in checked studies, unresolved V genes explain under half, and the rest has no known cause. From that table come the V and J calls and clone size; the DNA was used to work out D and trimming. The sample yields 40,000 or so clones; almost 85% were counted once. The ten largest clones add up to 15% to 20% of the sample.

At diagnosis, tumor, uninvolved tumor-adjacent lung and peripheral blood were collected and then preserved as a mix of FFPE and fresh-frozen material. For TCR repertoire profiling, blood samples were analyzed in the form of peripheral blood mononuclear cells. Germline trimming: 4 bases from V, 4 bases from J; junction bases outside gene matches: 9. The CDR3 measures 16 amino acids from cysteine to phenylalanine. Only CDR3 DNA remains: 48 bases, in frame from the first base. As encoded in the germline V gene, CDR1 is MGHRA while CDR2 is YSYEKL. General study outcomes and caveats: A median of approximately 55 of the top 100 tumor clones were detected in paired uninvolved adjacent lung, and under 30 of these tumor clones were also found among the top 100 clones of the paired uninvolved adjacent lung. The highest T cell clonality was observed in uninvolved tumor-adjacent lung, where clonality exceeded that of tumor, suggesting that antigenic responses were more focused in uninvolved tumor-adjacent lung. Higher T cell density in blood was associated with longer overall survival, whereas higher clonality in adjacent lung was associated with shorter survival. Because the study design was exploratory, TCR variables were selected using unadjusted p-values without false-discovery rate correction. Because multi-region tumor sequencing was not done, intratumor heterogeneity could not be ruled out.

About this clone: Its antigen is currently not known. No much larger clone exists at a distance of one base, and base qualities are not known.

Specimen: peripheral blood, collected before any cancer treatment. The chain is made from TRBV4-1 and TRBJ1-1, with 10 central nucleotides matching TRBD1. This TCR came from a male donor aged 60 or over with stage III squamous cell lung carcinoma. The nucleotides are TGCGCCAGCAGCCCAGACAGGGGGCGCGGTATCACTGAAGCTTTCTTT. This gives the protein CASSPDRGRGITEAFF.